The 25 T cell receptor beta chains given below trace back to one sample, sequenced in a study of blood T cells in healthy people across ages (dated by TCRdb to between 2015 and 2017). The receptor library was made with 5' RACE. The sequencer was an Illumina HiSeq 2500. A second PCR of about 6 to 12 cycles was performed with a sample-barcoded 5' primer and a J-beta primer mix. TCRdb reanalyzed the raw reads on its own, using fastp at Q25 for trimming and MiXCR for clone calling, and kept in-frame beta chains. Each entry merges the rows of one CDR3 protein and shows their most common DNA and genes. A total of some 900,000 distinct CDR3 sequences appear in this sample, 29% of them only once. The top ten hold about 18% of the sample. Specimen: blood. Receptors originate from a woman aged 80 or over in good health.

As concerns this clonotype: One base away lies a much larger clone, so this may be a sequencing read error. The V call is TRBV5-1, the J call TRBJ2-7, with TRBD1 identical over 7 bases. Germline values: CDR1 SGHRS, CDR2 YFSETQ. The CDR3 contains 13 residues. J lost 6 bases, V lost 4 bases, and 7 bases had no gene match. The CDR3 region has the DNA TGCGCCAGCAGCGACAGGGTGGGATGCGAGCAGTACTTC. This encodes CASSDRVGCEQYF.

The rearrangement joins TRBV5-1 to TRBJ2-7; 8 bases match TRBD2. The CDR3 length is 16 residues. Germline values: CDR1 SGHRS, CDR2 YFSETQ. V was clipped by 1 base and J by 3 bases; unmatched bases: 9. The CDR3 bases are TGCGCCAGCAGCTTGACCGTCAGCGGGGGATACTACGAGCAGTACTTC. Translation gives CASSLTVSGGYYEQYF.

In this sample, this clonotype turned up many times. CDR3 bases: TGTGCCAGCAGTGAAGCGGAGGACCCCCAAGAGACCCAGTACTTC. Translation: CASSEAEDPQETQYF. This chain joins TRBV2 and TRBJ2-5, with D possibly being TRBD2 (5 bases). The CDR3 loop spans 15 amino acids. Trimming shortened V by 0 bases and J by 1 base, and 9 bases separated the two germline ends. Germline CDR1 SNHLY, CDR2 FYNNEI.

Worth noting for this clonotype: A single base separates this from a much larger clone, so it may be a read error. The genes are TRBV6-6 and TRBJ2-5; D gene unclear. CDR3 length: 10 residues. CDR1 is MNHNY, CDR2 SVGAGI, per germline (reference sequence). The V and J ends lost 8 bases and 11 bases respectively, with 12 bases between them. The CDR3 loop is CASHGNEQYF. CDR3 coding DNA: TGTGCCAGCCATGGGAATGAGCAGTACTTC.

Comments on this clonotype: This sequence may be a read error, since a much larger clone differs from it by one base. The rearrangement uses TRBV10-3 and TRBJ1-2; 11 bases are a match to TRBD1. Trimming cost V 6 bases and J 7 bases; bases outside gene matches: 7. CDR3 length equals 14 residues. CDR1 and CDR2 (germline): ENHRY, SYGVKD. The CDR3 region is CAIRVGTGGLGYTF. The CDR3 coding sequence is TGTGCCATCAGGGTCGGGACAGGGGGTCTTGGCTACACCTTC.

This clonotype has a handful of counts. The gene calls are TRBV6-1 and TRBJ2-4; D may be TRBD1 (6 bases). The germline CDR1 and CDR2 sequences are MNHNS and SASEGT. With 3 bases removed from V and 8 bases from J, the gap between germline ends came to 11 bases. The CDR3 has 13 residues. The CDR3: CASSDGRGYIQYF. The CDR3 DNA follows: TGTGCCAGCAGTGACGGCAGGGGTTACATTCAGTACTTC.

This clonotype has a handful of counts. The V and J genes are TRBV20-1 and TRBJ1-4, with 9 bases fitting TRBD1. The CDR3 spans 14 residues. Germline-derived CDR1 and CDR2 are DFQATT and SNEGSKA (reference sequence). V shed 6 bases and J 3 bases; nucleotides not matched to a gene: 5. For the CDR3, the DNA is TGCAGTGCGCCTCACAGGGGGCCTAATGAAAAACTGTTTTTT. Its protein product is CSAPHRGPNEKLFF.

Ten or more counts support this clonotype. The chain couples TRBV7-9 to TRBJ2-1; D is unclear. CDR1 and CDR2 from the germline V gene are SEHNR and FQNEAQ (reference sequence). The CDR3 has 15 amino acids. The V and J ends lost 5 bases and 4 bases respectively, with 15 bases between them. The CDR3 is CASSAPTAKYNEQFF. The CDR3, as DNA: TGTGCCAGCAGCGCACCTACAGCCAAATACAATGAGCAGTTCTTC.

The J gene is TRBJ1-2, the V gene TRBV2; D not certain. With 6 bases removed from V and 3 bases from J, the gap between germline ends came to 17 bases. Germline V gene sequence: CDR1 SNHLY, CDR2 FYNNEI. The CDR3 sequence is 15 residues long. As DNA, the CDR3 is TGTGCCAGCAGGACGGGCTTTGACGGCCACTATGGCTACACCTTC. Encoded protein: CASRTGFDGHYGYTF.

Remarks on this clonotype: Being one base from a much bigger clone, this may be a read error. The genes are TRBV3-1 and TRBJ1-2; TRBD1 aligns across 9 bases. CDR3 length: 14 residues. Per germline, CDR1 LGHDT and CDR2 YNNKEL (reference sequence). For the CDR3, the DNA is TGTGCCAACAGCCAAGGGACAGGGTATAAAGGCTACACCTTC. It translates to CANSQGTGYKGYTF. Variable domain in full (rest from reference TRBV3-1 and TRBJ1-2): DTAVSQTPKYLVTQMGNDKSIKCEQNLGHDTMYWYKQDSKKFLKIMFSYNNKELIINETVPNRFSPKSPDKAHLNLHINSLELGDSAVYFCANSQGTGYKGYTFGSGTRLTVV.

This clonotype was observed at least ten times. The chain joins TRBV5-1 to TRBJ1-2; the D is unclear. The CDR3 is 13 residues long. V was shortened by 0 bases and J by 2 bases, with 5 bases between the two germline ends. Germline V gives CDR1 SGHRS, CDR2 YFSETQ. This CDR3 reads CASSLDQNYGYTF. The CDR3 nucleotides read TGCGCCAGCAGCTTGGATCAGAACTATGGCTACACCTTC.

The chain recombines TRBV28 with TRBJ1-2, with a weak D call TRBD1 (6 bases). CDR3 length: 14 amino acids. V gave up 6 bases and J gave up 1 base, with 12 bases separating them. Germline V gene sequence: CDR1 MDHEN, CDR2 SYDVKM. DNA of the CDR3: TGTGCCAGCAGGGGGGGGCCGAATAACTATGGCTACACCTTC. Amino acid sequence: CASRGGPNNYGYTF.

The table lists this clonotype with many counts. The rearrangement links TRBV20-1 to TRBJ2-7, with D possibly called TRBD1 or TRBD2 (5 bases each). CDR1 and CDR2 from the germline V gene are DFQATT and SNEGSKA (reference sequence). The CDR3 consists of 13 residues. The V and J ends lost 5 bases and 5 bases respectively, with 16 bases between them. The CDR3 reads CSAGDRSRNEQYF. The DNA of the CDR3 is TGCAGTGCTGGGGACCGGTCTCGGAACGAGCAGTACTTC.

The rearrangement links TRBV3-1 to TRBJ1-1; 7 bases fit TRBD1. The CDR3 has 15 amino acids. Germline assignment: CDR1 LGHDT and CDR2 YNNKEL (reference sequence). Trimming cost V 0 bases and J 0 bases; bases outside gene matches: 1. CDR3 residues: CASSQEGQMNTEAFF. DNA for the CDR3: TGTGCCAGCAGCCAAGAGGGACAGATGAACACTGAAGCTTTCTTT.

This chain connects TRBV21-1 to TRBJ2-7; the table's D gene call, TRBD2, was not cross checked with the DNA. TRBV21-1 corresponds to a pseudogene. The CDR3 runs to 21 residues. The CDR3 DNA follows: TGTGCCAGCAGCTCCCCTCGGGGGCAGGACGGACTAGCGGGGGGCTTACGAGTGCAGTACTTC. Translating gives CASSSPRGQDGLAGGLRVQYF.

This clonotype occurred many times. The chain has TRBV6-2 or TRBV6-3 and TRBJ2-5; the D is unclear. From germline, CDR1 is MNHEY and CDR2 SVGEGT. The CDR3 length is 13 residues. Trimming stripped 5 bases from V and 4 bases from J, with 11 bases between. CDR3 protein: CASSRDWGETQYF. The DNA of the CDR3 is TGTGCCAGCAGTAGAGACTGGGGAGAGACCCAGTACTTC.

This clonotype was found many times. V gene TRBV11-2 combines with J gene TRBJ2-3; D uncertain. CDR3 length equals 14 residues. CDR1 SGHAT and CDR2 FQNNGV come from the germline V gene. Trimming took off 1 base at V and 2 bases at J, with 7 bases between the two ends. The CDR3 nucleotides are TGTGCCAGCAGCTTAGGCAGACACACAGATACGCAGTATTTT. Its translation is CASSLGRHTDTQYF.

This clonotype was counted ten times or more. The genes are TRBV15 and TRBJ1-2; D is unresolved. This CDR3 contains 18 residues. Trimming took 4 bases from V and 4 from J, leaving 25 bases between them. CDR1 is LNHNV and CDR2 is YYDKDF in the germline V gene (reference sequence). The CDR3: CATSTLRPIQERGYGYTF. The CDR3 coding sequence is TGTGCCACCAGCACACTTCGACCGATTCAGGAGCGGGGCTATGGCTACACCTTC.

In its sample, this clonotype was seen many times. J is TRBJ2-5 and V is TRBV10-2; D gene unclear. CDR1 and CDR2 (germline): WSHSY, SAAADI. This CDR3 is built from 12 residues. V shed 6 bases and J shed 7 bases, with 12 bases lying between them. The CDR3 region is CASSQHSGTQYF. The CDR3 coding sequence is TGCGCCAGCAGCCAGCACAGTGGGACCCAGTACTTC.

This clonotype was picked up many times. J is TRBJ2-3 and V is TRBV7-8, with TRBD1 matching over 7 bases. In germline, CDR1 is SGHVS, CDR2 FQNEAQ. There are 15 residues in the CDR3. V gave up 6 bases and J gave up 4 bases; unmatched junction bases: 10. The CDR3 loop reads CASRRDRAIADTQYF. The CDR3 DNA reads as TGTGCCAGCAGACGTGACAGGGCGATCGCAGATACGCAGTATTTT. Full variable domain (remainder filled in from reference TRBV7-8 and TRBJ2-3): GAGVSQSPRYKVAKRGQDVALRCDPISGHVSLFWYQQALGQGPEFLTYFQNEAQLDKSGLPSDRFFAERPEGSVSTLKIQRTQQEDSAVYLCASRRDRAIADTQYFGPGTRLTVL.

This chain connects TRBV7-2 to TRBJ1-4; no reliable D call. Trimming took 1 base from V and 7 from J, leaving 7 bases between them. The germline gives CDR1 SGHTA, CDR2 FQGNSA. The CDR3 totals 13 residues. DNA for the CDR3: TGTGCCAGCAGCTTAGGTGACGGTGAAAAACTGTTTTTT. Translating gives CASSLGDGEKLFF.

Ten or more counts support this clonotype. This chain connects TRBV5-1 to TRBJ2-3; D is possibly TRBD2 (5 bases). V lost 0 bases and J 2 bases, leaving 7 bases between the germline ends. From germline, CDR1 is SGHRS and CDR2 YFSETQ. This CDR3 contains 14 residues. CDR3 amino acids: CASSLASLTDTQYF. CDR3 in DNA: TGCGCCAGCAGCTTGGCTAGCCTCACAGATACGCAGTATTTT. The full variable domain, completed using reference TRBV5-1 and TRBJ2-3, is KAGVTQTPRYLIKTRGQQVTLSCSPISGHRSVSWYQQTPGQGLQFLFEYFSETQRNKGNFPGRFSGRQFSNSRSEMNVSTLELGDSALYLCASSLASLTDTQYFGPGTRLTVL.

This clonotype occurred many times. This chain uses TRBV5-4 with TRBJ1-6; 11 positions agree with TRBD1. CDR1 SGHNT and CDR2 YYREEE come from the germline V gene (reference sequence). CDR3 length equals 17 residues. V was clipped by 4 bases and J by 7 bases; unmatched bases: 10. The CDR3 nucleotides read TGTGCCAGCAGCCTCAGGACAGGGGGCGCCGGGAATTCACCCCTCCACTTT. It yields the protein CASSLRTGGAGNSPLHF. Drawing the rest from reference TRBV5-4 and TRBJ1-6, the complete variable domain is ETGVTQSPTHLIKTRGQQVTLRCSSQSGHNTVSWYQQALGQGPQFIFQYYREEENGRGNFPPRFSGLQFPNYSSELNVNALELDDSALYLCASSLRTGGAGNSPLHFGNGTRLTVT.

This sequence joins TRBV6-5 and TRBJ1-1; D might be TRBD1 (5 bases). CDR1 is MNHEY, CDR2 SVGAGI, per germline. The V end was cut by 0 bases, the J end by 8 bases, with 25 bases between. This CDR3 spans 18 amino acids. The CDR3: CASSYSRGRVVTVPEAFF. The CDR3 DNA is TGTGCCAGCAGTTACTCGAGGGGCAGAGTGGTGACAGTACCAGAAGCTTTCTTT.

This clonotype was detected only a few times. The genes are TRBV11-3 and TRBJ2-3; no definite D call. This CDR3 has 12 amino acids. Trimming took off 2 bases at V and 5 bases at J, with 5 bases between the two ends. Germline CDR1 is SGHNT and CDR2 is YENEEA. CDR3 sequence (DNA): TGTGCCAGCAGCTTAACCGAAGATACGCAGTATTTT. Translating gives CASSLTEDTQYF.